This TCR beta chain derives from a study of OX40 agonist ivuxolimab in advanced cancers. Across the study: Every 2 weeks, patients got intravenous ivuxolimab at one of six dose levels (0.01-10 mg/kg). Among those enrolled, mean age was roughly 62 years (range roughly 20 to 85) and about 79% were male. Broader study findings: Dosing at 0.1 to 3.0 mg/kg was accompanied by clonal expansion of CD4+ and CD8+ blood T cells by week 6.

Germline CDR1 and CDR2: SGHTA and FQGNSA. This CDR3 is built from 15 residues. J lost 8 bases, V lost 3 bases, and 11 bases had no gene match. On this clone: Antigen unknown.

It was autoimmune disease history or systemic immunosuppression that excluded patients. Clones were read by immunoSEQ multiplex PCR, and TCRdb kept only the in-frame ones, dropping some. The sample records 55,000 to 65,000 clones, approximately 91% being singletons. The V gene is TRBV7-2, the J gene TRBJ1-2, with 8 bases fitting TRBD1. The input for sequencing was CD4+ or CD8+ T cells sorted from blood, taken in a trial of the OX40 agonist ivuxolimab. The clonotype was recovered from an adult with an advanced solid tumor such as melanoma, head and neck, liver or kidney cancer. CDR3 nucleotides: TGTGCCAGCAGCTTGGGGCTTACGGACAGGGCCGGCTACACCTTC. Its protein is CASSLGLTDRAGYTF.